The 29 T cell receptor beta chains below were found in one sample sequenced in a study of shared clonotypes between healthy human individuals. Libraries were prepared by immunoSEQ multiplex PCR; TCRdb keeps only in-frame clonotypes and omits some of them. The profile shows hundreds of thousands of clones, approximately 95% of them singletons. The sample comprised naive CD4+ T cells sorted from blood. Subset described: CD45RA+ positively selected. Receptors were obtained from a woman aged 25 to 45 in good health.

With regard to this clone: Other DNA sequences in the sample encode the same CDR3. V gene TRBV18 combines with J gene TRBJ1-1; 9 nucleotides align to TRBD1. The CDR3 contains 14 residues. With V trimmed by 2 bases and J by 5 bases, 3 bases remained unmatched. The V gene's germline CDR1 is KGHSH and CDR2 LQKENI. The CDR3 spells CASSPGTGRTEAFF. CDR3 nucleotides: TGTGCCAGCTCACCAGGGACAGGGAGGACTGAAGCTTTCTTT.

The CDR3 spells CAYNFHSSYEQYF. Here the CDR3 DNA reads TGTGCCTACAATTTCCACAGCTCCTACGAGCAGTACTTC. This sequence joins TRBV30 and TRBJ2-7, with D unresolved. The CDR3 is 13 amino acids. The ends were cut back, 7 bases at V and 0 bases at J, with 13 bases in the middle. Germline CDR1 GTSNPN, CDR2 SVGIG (reference sequence). Complete variable domain (other parts from reference TRBV30 and TRBJ2-7): SQTIHQWPATLVQPVGSPLSLECTVEGTSNPNLYWYRQAAGRGLQLLFYSVGIGQISSEVPQNLSASRPQDRQFILSSKKLLLSDSGFYLCAYNFHSSYEQYFGPGTRLTVT.

The V and J genes are TRBV7-2 and TRBJ2-7; 7 nucleotides align to TRBD1. This CDR3 contains 15 residues. Germline V lookup: CDR1 SGHTA, CDR2 FQGNSA. The V and J ends lost 2 bases and 3 bases, in that order; junction bases with no gene match: 7. The CDR3 region has the DNA TGTGCCAGCAGCTTAAAGGGGGCCCAAGGCTACGAGCAGTACTTC. This gives the protein CASSLKGAQGYEQYF.

The J gene is TRBJ1-2, the V gene TRBV6-5, with D unresolved. This CDR3 is 12 amino acids long. CDR1 and CDR2 (germline): MNHEY, SVGAGI. With 4 bases removed from V and 6 bases from J, the gap between germline ends came to 9 bases. The CDR3, as DNA: TGTGCCAGCAGTTTTCAAGGAGATGGCTACACCTTC. Its protein product is CASSFQGDGYTF.

The chain links TRBV18 to TRBJ1-3, with TRBD1 matching over 9 bases. Trimming took 4 bases from V and 3 from J; bases not matched to a gene: 7. CDR1 KGHSH and CDR2 LQKENI come from the germline V gene. The length of the CDR3 is 16 residues. This CDR3 reads CASSQEDRGSGNTIYF. The DNA of the CDR3 is TGTGCCAGCTCACAAGAGGACAGGGGAAGTGGAAACACCATATATTTT.

The chain has TRBV5-1 and TRBJ1-5; unclear D gene. V was trimmed by 4 bases and J by 2 bases, leaving 10 bases between them. The CDR3 has 14 residues. Germline V lookup: CDR1 SGHRS, CDR2 YFSETQ. The CDR3 reads CASSPIGGNQPQHF. The CDR3, as DNA: TGCGCCAGCAGCCCTATCGGGGGCAATCAGCCCCAGCATTTT.

V is TRBV19 and J is TRBJ2-1; 7 bases are shared with TRBD1. CDR1 and CDR2 (germline): LNHDA, SQIVND (reference sequence). The CDR3 covers 13 residues. V lost 3 bases and J lost 9; bases outside the gene matches: 5. CDR3 sequence (DNA): TGTGCCAGTAGTATTAACAGGGGTGCTGAGCAGTTCTTC. It is translated as CASSINRGAEQFF.

This clone was counted only a few times. The chain has TRBV28 and TRBJ1-1; the D is unclear. Trimming took off 3 bases at V and 8 bases at J, with 7 bases between the two ends. Per the germline V gene, CDR1 is MDHEN and CDR2 is SYDVKM. The CDR3 consists of 11 residues. The CDR3 coding sequence is TGTGCCAGCAGTTTGCGACGGGAAGCTTTCTTT. It encodes CASSLRREAFF.

This chain links TRBV18 with TRBJ2-1; D possibly corresponds to TRBD1 (8 bases). Trimming left V 3 bases short and J 0 bases short, with 15 bases between. This CDR3 region has 17 residues. CDR1 and CDR2 from the germline V gene are KGHSH and LQKENI. The CDR3 DNA follows: TGTGCCAGCTCACCCTCGGGAGGACAGGGCTCCTACAATGAGCAGTTCTTC. Residues: CASSPSGGQGSYNEQFF.

The chain has TRBV19 and TRBJ2-5; D not certain. The CDR3 runs to 12 residues. V lost 4 bases and J 1 base, leaving 4 bases between the germline ends. Germline V gene data show CDR1 as LNHDA and CDR2 as SQIVND (reference sequence). The CDR3 protein is CASSNLQETQYF. In nucleotides, the CDR3 is TGTGCCAGTAGTAATCTCCAAGAGACCCAGTACTTC.

The chain couples TRBV2 to TRBJ2-7; D gene uncertain. Per germline, CDR1 SNHLY and CDR2 FYNNEI. This CDR3 region has 13 residues. V was clipped by 3 bases and J by 5 bases, with 11 bases between them. CDR3 residues: CASSEVPLHEQYF. The CDR3, as DNA: TGTGCCAGCAGTGAGGTTCCCCTCCACGAGCAGTACTTC.

V and J are TRBV29-1 and TRBJ1-2; 8 nucleotides align to TRBD1. Germline-derived CDR1 and CDR2 are SQVTM and ANQGSEA. The CDR3 has 13 amino acids. The V and J ends lost 5 bases and 8 bases, in that order; junction bases with no gene match: 10. This CDR3 reads CSVLPQGAGGYTF. Written as DNA, the CDR3 is TGCAGCGTTTTGCCCCAGGGGGCGGGCGGCTACACCTTC.

This sequence joins TRBV2 and TRBJ1-5; D is unclear. V lost 6 bases and J lost 3, with 12 bases in between. This CDR3 comprises 14 residues. The germline V gene has CDR1 SNHLY and CDR2 FYNNEI. Here the CDR3 DNA reads TGTGCCAGCAGCGGACCTTCGCTCAATCAGCCCCAGCATTTT. Protein sequence: CASSGPSLNQPQHF. Full variable domain (outside the CDR3, taken from reference TRBV2 and TRBJ1-5): EPEVTQTPSHQVTQMGQEVILRCVPISNHLYFYWYRQILGQKVEFLVSFYNNEISEKSEIFDDQFSVERPDGSNFTLKIRSTKLEDSAMYFCASSGPSLNQPQHFGDGTRLSIL.

This clone was seen just once. Other DNA sequences in this specimen translate into the identical CDR3. V gene TRBV28 combines with J gene TRBJ2-1; D unclear. Trimming took off 2 bases at V and 6 bases at J, with 2 bases between the two ends. This CDR3 contains 11 residues. Germline V CDR1 and CDR2: MDHEN, SYDVKM. CDR3 protein: CASSLRNEQFF. Here the CDR3 DNA reads TGTGCCAGCAGTTTACGCAATGAGCAGTTCTTC.

This rearrangement joins TRBV4-1 to TRBJ1-4; D is uncertain. Between the trimmed V and J ends, which lost 1 base and 0 bases, there was a span of 9 bases. The CDR3 contains 16 residues. Per germline, CDR1 MGHRA and CDR2 YSYEKL. The CDR3 loop is CASSQVVRSTNEKLFF. In DNA form, the CDR3 reads TGCGCCAGCAGCCAAGTGGTGAGGTCAACTAATGAAAAACTGTTTTTT.

This clone was found once. This sequence joins TRBV18 and TRBJ1-5, with 7 bases identical to TRBD1. This CDR3 has 14 residues. Germline values: CDR1 KGHSH, CDR2 LQKENI. V dropped 6 bases and J dropped 5; count of bases not matched to a gene: 7. The CDR3 protein is CASSHGTDYQPQHF. The CDR3 DNA sequence: TGTGCCAGCTCGCACGGGACAGACTATCAGCCCCAGCATTTT.

The chain recombines TRBV10-3 with TRBJ2-1; no clear D gene. The CDR3 totals 15 residues. Trimming cost V 2 bases and J 0 bases, with 8 bases left between them. Germline V gene sequence: CDR1 ENHRY, CDR2 SYGVKD. This chain's CDR3 is CAISEGDLSYNEQFF. Here the CDR3 DNA reads TGTGCCATCAGTGAGGGCGACCTCTCCTACAATGAGCAGTTCTTC.

The gene calls are TRBV7-3 and TRBJ2-3; 9 nucleotides match TRBD2. V lost 0 bases to trimming and J lost 3 bases; unmatched junction nucleotides: 4. Looked up from germline, CDR1 is SGHTA and CDR2 is FQGTGA. This CDR3 is 16 amino acids long. CDR3 nucleotide sequence: TGTGCCAGCAGCTTAACTAGCGGGAGTGGAACAGATACGCAGTATTTT. Protein sequence: CASSLTSGSGTDTQYF.

This clone was recorded only once. The chain recombines TRBV27 with TRBJ2-1, with D perhaps assigned TRBD1 or TRBD2 (5 bases each). This CDR3 region has 11 residues. Germline V gives CDR1 MNHEY, CDR2 SMNVEV (reference sequence). The ends were cut back, 8 bases at V and 10 bases at J, with 12 bases in the middle. CDR3 nucleotide sequence: TGTGCCAGCGGGGGTATAGGCGAGCAGTTCTTC. It encodes CASGGIGEQFF.

The J gene is TRBJ2-7, the V gene TRBV28, with 9 bases fitting TRBD1. Per germline, CDR1 MDHEN and CDR2 SYDVKM. V shed 9 bases, J shed 7 bases, and the junction held 10 bases outside the gene matches. The CDR3 has 13 residues. The CDR3 coding sequence is TGTGCCAGTAAAGAACAGGGGGCATGGGAGCAGTACTTC. Translation gives CASKEQGAWEQYF.

The chain joins TRBV28 to TRBJ2-7; maybe TRBD2 (6 bases). Germline V lookup: CDR1 MDHEN, CDR2 SYDVKM. CDR3 length: 13 residues. Trimming took 6 bases from V and 7 from J, leaving 16 bases between them. CDR3 nucleotide sequence: TGTGCCAGCAGCCAAGACCCGGCGGGGGAGCAGTACTTC. Protein sequence: CASSQDPAGEQYF.

The chain links TRBV5-4 to TRBJ1-5, with 7 bases identical to TRBD1. V lost 4 bases to trimming and J lost 0 bases; unmatched junction nucleotides: 7. CDR3 length: 16 residues. Germline CDR1 is SGHNT and CDR2 is YYREEE (reference sequence). In DNA form, the CDR3 reads TGTGCCAGCAGCGCCGGGGGGACAGATAGCAATCAGCCCCAGCATTTT. Translation: CASSAGGTDSNQPQHF. Combining the CDR3 with reference TRBV5-4 and TRBJ1-5 gives the whole variable domain ETGVTQSPTHLIKTRGQQVTLRCSSQSGHNTVSWYQQALGQGPQFIFQYYREEENGRGNFPPRFSGLQFPNYSSELNVNALELDDSALYLCASSAGGTDSNQPQHFGDGTRLSIL.

The rearrangement uses TRBV18 and TRBJ1-4, with a possible D match to TRBD1 (5 bases). There are 15 residues in the CDR3. The germline CDR1 and CDR2 sequences are KGHSH and LQKENI. Trimming stripped 2 bases from V and 4 bases from J, with 11 bases between. The DNA for the CDR3 is TGTGCCAGCTCACCATCGGGGCTAGGTAATGAAAAACTGTTTTTT. Translated, it gives CASSPSGLGNEKLFF.

V usage is TRBV15 and J usage is TRBJ2-7; TRBD1 matches at 8 bases. This CDR3 spans 15 amino acids. CDR1 and CDR2 from the germline V gene are LNHNV and YYDKDF (reference sequence). V shed 3 bases, J shed 3 bases, and the junction held 7 bases outside the gene matches. The CDR3 sequence is CATSRKGQGHYEQYF. The CDR3 DNA is TGTGCCACCAGCAGGAAAGGACAGGGACACTACGAGCAGTACTTC.

The genes are TRBV18 and TRBJ2-3; TRBD2 matches 10 bases. The CDR3 extends over 14 amino acids. With 4 bases clipped from V and 5 bases from J, the junction kept 3 bases outside the gene matches. CDR1 and CDR2 from the germline V gene are KGHSH and LQKENI. CDR3 DNA sequence: TGTGCCAGCTCACTGCTAGCGGGAGTAGATACGCAGTATTTT. This sequence encodes CASSLLAGVDTQYF.

This chain joins TRBV6-6 and TRBJ1-2; 7 bases align to TRBD1. The junction had 7 bases not matched to a gene; V was cut back by 6 bases and J by 6 bases. This CDR3 is built from 13 residues. The germline V gene has CDR1 MNHNY and CDR2 SVGAGI (reference sequence). CDR3 region: CASSLDRVDGYTF. In DNA form, the CDR3 reads TGTGCCAGCAGCTTAGACAGGGTGGATGGCTACACCTTC.

This sequence joins TRBV9 and TRBJ2-3, with TRBD2 matching over 8 bases. The length of the CDR3 is 15 residues. CDR1 is SGDLS, CDR2 YYNGEE, per germline. J gave up 2 bases and V 3 bases, and 5 bases lay outside the gene matches. The CDR3 spells CASSAGGGPTDTQYF. CDR3 nucleotides: TGTGCCAGCAGCGCCGGGGGGGGCCCCACAGATACGCAGTATTTT. Based on the CDR3 plus reference TRBV9 and TRBJ2-3, the full variable domain is DSGVTQTPKHLITATGQRVTLRCSPRSGDLSVYWYQQSLDQGLQFLIQYYNGEERAKGNILERFSAQQFPDLHSELNLSSLELGDSALYFCASSAGGGPTDTQYFGPGTRLTVL.

The genes are TRBV4-1 and TRBJ2-7; D remains ambiguous. V was shortened by 5 bases and J by 12 bases, with 14 bases between the two germline ends. The CDR3 sequence is 11 residues long. Germline assignment: CDR1 MGHRA and CDR2 YSYEKL. The CDR3 DNA sequence: TGCGCCAGCAGCAGCGCTTTCGTACTGTACTTC. Encoded protein: CASSSAFVLYF.

The chain joins TRBV5-1 to TRBJ2-3, with TRBD2 matching 14 bases. CDR3 length equals 18 residues. The germline V gene has CDR1 SGHRS and CDR2 YFSETQ. The ends lost 3 bases at V and 0 bases at J; junction bases unmatched: 6. The DNA of the CDR3 is TGCGCCAGCAGCTGGGGGACTAGCGGGAGCTTCAGCACAGATACGCAGTATTTT. Amino acid sequence: CASSWGTSGSFSTDTQYF.